Following are 20 T cell receptor beta chains from one sample sequenced in a study of blood T cell repertoires in COVID-19. Sequenced by immunoSEQ multiplex PCR; TCRdb stores in-frame clones only, minus some. This table holds 20,000 to 30,000 clones, around 90% found once. Sequencing used peripheral blood. The source of these receptors is a man aged 65-85 years with acute or convalescent COVID-19.

The V call is TRBV12-3 or TRBV12-4, the J call TRBJ1-2; TRBD1 matches 7 bases. V shed 8 bases, J shed 6 bases, and the junction held 6 bases outside the gene matches. The CDR3 covers 12 residues. The CDR3 reads CASANRGDGYTF. In DNA, the CDR3 is TGTGCCAGCGCCAACAGGGGAGATGGCTACACCTTC.

A few counts support this clone. The chain couples TRBV19 to TRBJ1-1; D is perhaps TRBD1 (6 bases). Germline CDR1 reads LNHDA; CDR2 reads SQIVND (reference sequence). V lost 7 bases and J 5 bases, leaving 8 bases between the germline ends. The CDR3 runs to 11 residues. The CDR3 sequence: CASTGATEAFF. The DNA for the CDR3 is TGTGCCAGTACAGGGGCTACTGAAGCTTTCTTT.

This chain links TRBV6-5 with TRBJ2-7, with D maybe TRBD1 (6 bases). The germline gives CDR1 MNHEY, CDR2 SVGAGI. There are 12 residues in the CDR3. Trimming pared 5 bases from V and 2 bases from J, leaving 7 bases between. The CDR3 is CASSTGPYEQYF. In DNA, the CDR3 is TGTGCCAGCAGTACAGGGCCCTACGAGCAGTACTTC.

The sample holds a few counts of this clone. This chain connects TRBV27 to TRBJ2-7, with 7 bases identical to TRBD1. The V and J ends lost 2 bases and 5 bases, in that order; junction bases with no gene match: 12. Germline CDR1 MNHEY, CDR2 SMNVEV (reference sequence). This CDR3 has 16 amino acids. The CDR3 spells CASSLGARGRGNEQYF. Written as DNA, the CDR3 is TGTGCCAGCAGTTTAGGGGCGAGGGGGCGAGGGAACGAGCAGTACTTC.

The chain has TRBV10-3 and TRBJ2-7; 7 positions agree with TRBD1. V lost 2 bases and J lost 6; bases outside the gene matches: 1. The CDR3 consists of 12 residues. Looked up from germline, CDR1 is ENHRY and CDR2 is SYGVKD. The CDR3: CAISERGREQYF. The CDR3 DNA reads TGTGCCATCAGTGAGAGGGGGCGCGAGCAGTACTTC.

The CDR3 DNA sequence: TGTGCCAGCAGGCCGGGGACAGACTATGGCTACACCTTC. Protein: CASRPGTDYGYTF. This sequence joins TRBV2 and TRBJ1-2; 7 nucleotides agree with TRBD1. The CDR3 is 13 residues long. Germline assignment: CDR1 SNHLY and CDR2 FYNNEI. After removal of 6 bases from V and 3 bases from J, the junction contained 4 bases not matched to a gene.

The sample holds a few counts of this clone. This chain uses TRBV2 with TRBJ2-5, with TRBD1 matching 8 bases. The CDR3 contains 14 residues. After removal of 11 bases from V and 4 bases from J, the junction contained 12 bases not matched to a gene. Germline values: CDR1 SNHLY, CDR2 FYNNEI. The CDR3 nucleotides read TGTGCCGGATCTTCGACAGGGGCCCCAGAGACCCAGTACTTC. Translation: CAGSSTGAPETQYF.

The rearrangement links TRBV25-1 to TRBJ2-6, with D hard to call. The CDR3 is 14 amino acids. V was shortened by 5 bases and J by 4 bases, with 9 bases between the two germline ends. CDR1 and CDR2 (germline): MGHDK, SYGVNS. CDR3 sequence reads: CASSKTKGANVLTF. CDR3 DNA sequence: TGTGCCAGCAGTAAAACAAAGGGGGCCAACGTCCTGACTTTC.

The V call is TRBV7-9, the J call TRBJ1-1; D uncertain. The germline CDR1 and CDR2 sequences are SEHNR and FQNEAQ (reference sequence). CDR3 length equals 13 residues. The ends were cut back, 8 bases at V and 7 bases at J, with 17 bases in the middle. The CDR3 DNA reads as TGTGCCAGCCCTTCGGGGAAAGAGAGTGAAGCTTTCTTT. This gives the protein CASPSGKESEAFF.

The rearrangement uses TRBV11-2 and TRBJ2-5, with D perhaps matching TRBD1 (6 bases). This CDR3 has 13 amino acids. V was cut by 5 bases and J by 2 bases, with 9 bases left in between. The germline gives CDR1 SGHAT, CDR2 FQNNGV. The CDR3 here is CASSPTGQETQYF. DNA for the CDR3: TGTGCCAGCAGCCCGACAGGACAAGAGACCCAGTACTTC.

The chain employs TRBV5-1 and TRBJ1-1; 7 bases map to TRBD1. CDR1 and CDR2 (germline): SGHRS, YFSETQ. J lost 3 bases, V lost 2 bases, and 10 bases had no gene match. The CDR3 has 16 amino acids. CDR3 sequence (DNA): TGCGCCAGCAGCTTAGGCTCGACAGGGTATTACACTGAAGCTTTCTTT. This translates into CASSLGSTGYYTEAFF.

The gene calls are TRBV7-2 and TRBJ2-5, with a possible D match to TRBD1 (6 bases). In germline, CDR1 is SGHTA, CDR2 FQGNSA. This CDR3 has 16 amino acids. V was pared by 0 bases and J by 5 bases, with 16 bases between. CDR3 sequence (DNA): TGTGCCAGCAGCTTAGCGCAGGGCAGGGGAAGCGAGACCCAGTACTTC. Protein product: CASSLAQGRGSETQYF.

The rearrangement uses TRBV18 and TRBJ1-1, with TRBD1 identical over 8 bases. V gave up 2 bases and J gave up 0 bases; unmatched junction bases: 2. CDR3 size: 15 residues. In germline, CDR1 is KGHSH, CDR2 LQKENI. CDR3 nucleotide sequence: TGTGCCAGCTCACCATGGGGACAGGTGAACACTGAAGCTTTCTTT. Translated: CASSPWGQVNTEAFF.

V gene TRBV5-1 combines with J gene TRBJ1-1; TRBD1 might be the D (5 bases). The V gene lost 0 bases and the J gene lost 0 bases, with 18 bases spanning the gap. The CDR3 totals 18 residues. Germline V gene lookup returns CDR1 SGHRS and CDR2 YFSETQ. The chain's CDR3 is CASSLDWNRRAMNTEAFF. CDR3 coding DNA: TGCGCCAGCAGCTTGGATTGGAATCGCAGGGCGATGAACACTGAAGCTTTCTTT.

The V and J genes are TRBV5-1 and TRBJ2-3, with 7 bases fitting TRBD1. The germline V gene has CDR1 SGHRS and CDR2 YFSETQ. CDR3 length: 16 residues. V shed 3 bases, J shed 1 base, and the junction held 8 bases outside the gene matches. This CDR3 reads CASSSPRQGRTDTQYF. The CDR3 nucleotides are TGCGCCAGCAGCTCTCCAAGACAGGGACGCACAGATACGCAGTATTTT.

This clone appeared a single time. The V call is TRBV5-4, the J call TRBJ1-2; no definite D call. From germline, CDR1 is SGHNT and CDR2 YYREEE (reference sequence). The CDR3 length is 15 residues. Trimming cost V 4 bases and J 2 bases, with 15 bases left between them. The DNA of the CDR3 is TGTGCCAGCAGCAGGGAGGCAGTCCAAAACTATGGCTACACCTTC. Translating gives CASSREAVQNYGYTF.

The chain has TRBV18 and TRBJ2-1, with TRBD2 identical over 11 bases. The CDR3 has 19 residues. The V segment lost 3 bases and the J segment 0 bases; nucleotides outside the gene matches: 10. Germline V CDR1 and CDR2: KGHSH, LQKENI. The CDR3 sequence: CASSPRGLAGPSSYNEQFF. The DNA of the CDR3 is TGTGCCAGCTCACCTAGAGGACTAGCGGGCCCCAGCTCCTACAATGAGCAGTTCTTC. Full variable domain (missing parts from reference TRBV18 and TRBJ2-1): NAGVMQNPRHLVRRRGQEARLRCSPMKGHSHVYWYRQLPEEGLKFMVYLQKENIIDESGMPKERFSAEFPKEGPSILRIQQVVRGDSAAYFCASSPRGLAGPSSYNEQFFGPGTRLTVL.

The chain recombines TRBV19 with TRBJ1-2; 9 positions agree with TRBD1. J lost 5 bases, V lost 10 bases, and 17 bases had no gene match. Germline values: CDR1 LNHDA, CDR2 SQIVND (reference sequence). The CDR3 consists of 16 residues. In DNA form, the CDR3 reads TGTGCCACCCGGACAGGGGCAAAACAGATTTCTTATGGCTACACCTTC. Protein sequence: CATRTGAKQISYGYTF.

The chain has TRBV29-1 and TRBJ1-5; TRBD1 is a possible D gene (5 bases). The length of the CDR3 is 13 residues. Trimming took 4 bases from V and 3 from J, leaving 10 bases between them. Germline V gives CDR1 SQVTM, CDR2 ANQGSEA. The CDR3 loop is CSVAGGNNQPQHF. The CDR3 nucleotides read TGCAGCGTTGCCGGGGGGAACAATCAGCCCCAGCATTTT.

The chain has TRBV5-4 and TRBJ2-7; D is uncertain. CDR1 is SGHNT, CDR2 YYREEE, per germline (reference sequence). Trimming pared 0 bases from V and 5 bases from J, leaving 15 bases between. This CDR3 comprises 15 residues. The CDR3 here is CASSLEALGAHEQYF. As DNA, the CDR3 is TGTGCCAGCAGCTTGGAGGCTCTTGGAGCCCACGAGCAGTACTTC.